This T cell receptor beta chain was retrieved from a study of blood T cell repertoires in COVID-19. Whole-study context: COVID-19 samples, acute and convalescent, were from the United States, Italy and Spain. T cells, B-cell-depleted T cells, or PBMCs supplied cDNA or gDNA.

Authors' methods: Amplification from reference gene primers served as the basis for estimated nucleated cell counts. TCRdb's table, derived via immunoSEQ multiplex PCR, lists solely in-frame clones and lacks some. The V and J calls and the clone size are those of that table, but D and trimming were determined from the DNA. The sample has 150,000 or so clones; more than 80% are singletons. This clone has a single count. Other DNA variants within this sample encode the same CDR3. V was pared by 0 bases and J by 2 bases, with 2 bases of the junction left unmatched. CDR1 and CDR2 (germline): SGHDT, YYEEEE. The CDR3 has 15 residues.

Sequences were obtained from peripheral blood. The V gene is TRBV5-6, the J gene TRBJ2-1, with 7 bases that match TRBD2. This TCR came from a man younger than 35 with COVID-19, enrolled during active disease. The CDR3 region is CASSLGGRAYNEQFF. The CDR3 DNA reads TGTGCCAGCAGCTTGGGTGGGAGGGCCTACAATGAGCAGTTCTTC.